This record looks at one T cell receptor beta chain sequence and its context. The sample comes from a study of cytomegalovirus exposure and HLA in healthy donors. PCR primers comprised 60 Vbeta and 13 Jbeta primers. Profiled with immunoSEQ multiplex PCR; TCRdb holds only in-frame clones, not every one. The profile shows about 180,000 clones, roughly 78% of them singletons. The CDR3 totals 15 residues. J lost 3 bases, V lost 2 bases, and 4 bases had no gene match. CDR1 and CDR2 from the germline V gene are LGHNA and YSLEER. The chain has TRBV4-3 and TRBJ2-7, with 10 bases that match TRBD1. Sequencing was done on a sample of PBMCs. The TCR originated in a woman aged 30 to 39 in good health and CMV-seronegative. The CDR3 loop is CASSQRDRGDYEQYF. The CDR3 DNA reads TGCGCCAGCAGCCAAAGGGACAGGGGTGACTACGAGCAGTACTTC.